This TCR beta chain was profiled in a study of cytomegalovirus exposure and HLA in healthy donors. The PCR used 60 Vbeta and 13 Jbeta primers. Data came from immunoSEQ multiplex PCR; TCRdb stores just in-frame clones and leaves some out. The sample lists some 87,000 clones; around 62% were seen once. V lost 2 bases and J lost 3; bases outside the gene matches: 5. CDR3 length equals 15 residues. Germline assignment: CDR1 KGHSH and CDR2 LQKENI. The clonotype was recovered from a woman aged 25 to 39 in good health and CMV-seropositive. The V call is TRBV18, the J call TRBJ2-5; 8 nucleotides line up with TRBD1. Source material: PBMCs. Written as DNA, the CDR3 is TGTGCCAGCTCACCAATACAGGGGGGTAAAGAGACCCAGTACTTC. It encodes CASSPIQGGKETQYF.